This TCR beta chain was documented in a study of T cells in Graves' hyperthyroidism and ophthalmopathy (dated by TCRdb to between 2017 and 2020). Looking at the study overall: Peripheral blood was collected at initial diagnosis, before any treatment. To identify TCR V-J signatures that set the groups apart, the researchers used a discovery cohort of roughly 100 patients, made up of under 50 with Graves' ophthalmopathy and 57 with stable Graves' hyperthyroidism. Prospective prediction of ophthalmopathy was tested in an independent validation cohort consisting of fewer than 20 hyperthyroidism patients and some 17 patients who later progressed to ophthalmopathy. The approximately 90 discovery patients were randomly split 7:3 into training and test sets. The study also compared thyroid tissue and blood T-cell repertoires from roughly 6 Graves' hyperthyroidism patients. Once sampling was done, hyperthyroidism patients were given methimazole at a starting dose of 30 mg daily, whereas ophthalmopathy patients were given high-dose intravenous methylprednisolone. The paper describes TCR Vbeta CDR3 sequencing of more than 120 peripheral blood samples, made up of under 50 ophthalmopathy patients, around 73 hyperthyroidism patients and 17 progressor patients. The research as a whole found: During validation, the model predicted progression to ophthalmopathy a median of approximately 6 months ahead of onset, with almost 71% sensitivity and under 85% specificity. Ophthalmopathy was separated from stable hyperthyroidism by a 13 V-J signature model, with around 88% sensitivity and 81% to 83% specificity obtained in cross-validation and 80%/75% obtained in testing. Sample size was not statistically predetermined, and investigators were not blinded to group allocation. Most expanded thyroid clonotypes (frequency above 0.001) were also detected in blood, suggesting blood repertoires may reflect thyroid immune responses.

Amplification of TCR beta CDR3 regions was carried out from RNA transcripts. The first round of RT-PCR for the TCR CDR3 was performed with the HTBI primer set and the Qiagen OneStep RT-PCR kit. The libraries were constructed in a second round of multiplex PCR and then size-selected and purified. Sequencing of the libraries was done on an Illumina HiSeq2000 using paired-end 100 bp reads. The published analysis was carried out like this. Raw data were processed with SOAPnuke, discarding reads with adapters, uncalled bases, mean Phred below 15, or no exact constant-primer or identifier match. COPE v1.2.5 was used to merge the high-quality paired reads, and each unique nucleotide sequence was defined as a clonotype. MiTCR v1.1 was used to align the clonotypes against IMGT TRBV, TRBD and TRBJ reference segments. Analysis was restricted to V-J combinations with a frequency above 0.0001, which covered about 99% of repertoires. A TCS score was defined as the ratio of F50 (clonal expansion) to E x V (chaos), with BLOSUM62-based TCRdist applied between CDR3 peptides within each V-J. Welch's t-statistics and random forest reduced around 550 V-J features to under 15, which were used in a naive Bayes classifier (R e1071). TCRdb reprocessing: public reads trimmed at Q25 with fastp, clones called with MiXCR, in-frame beta chains kept. Rows with a matching CDR3 protein are joined into one entry that keeps the most common DNA and genes. The V and J calls, along with clone size, are taken from TCRdb and not from the paper's own processing. For this sample there are hundreds of thousands of distinct CDR3 sequences; roughly 15% appear just once. About a tenth of the sample lies in the top ten.

Relative to germline, V is 5 bases shorter and J is 7 bases shorter, with 12 bases between their ends. Inclusive of the bounding cysteine and phenylalanine, the CDR3 is 13 residues long. Only the CDR3 portion is preserved as DNA: 39 bases, with reading frame beginning at the first base. The germline V gene (reference sequence) specifies LNHDA as CDR1 and SQIVND as CDR2. Regarding this clonotype: The antigen it recognizes is unknown. One base away there is no much larger clone; base qualities are not given.

Graves' hyperthyroidism was defined as stable when no progression to ophthalmopathy occurred over 18 months of follow-up. Hyperthyroidism patients were newly diagnosed, with disease duration under 2 months, and aged 18 to 65 years. The study excluded patients with uncontrolled infections, other autoimmune diseases, pregnancy or lactation. Diagnoses relied on clinical symptoms, serum thyroxine and TRAb, thyroid ultrasound and orbital computed tomography. PBMCs were separated from approximately 10 ml of fresh peripheral blood using Ficoll-Paque density gradient centrifugation. Total RNA was extracted with Trizol reagent, and quality was checked on an Agilent 2100 Bioanalyzer.

This TCR derives from a woman aged 18 to 35 with Graves' hyperthyroidism. The sequenced sample was blood. The chain joins TRBV19 to TRBJ1-5, and the D gene may be TRBD1, 6 bases matching. The DNA sequence is as follows: TGTGCCAGTAGTTTAGGGGGTCACCAGCCCCAGCATTTT. Its protein product is CASSLGGHQPQHF.